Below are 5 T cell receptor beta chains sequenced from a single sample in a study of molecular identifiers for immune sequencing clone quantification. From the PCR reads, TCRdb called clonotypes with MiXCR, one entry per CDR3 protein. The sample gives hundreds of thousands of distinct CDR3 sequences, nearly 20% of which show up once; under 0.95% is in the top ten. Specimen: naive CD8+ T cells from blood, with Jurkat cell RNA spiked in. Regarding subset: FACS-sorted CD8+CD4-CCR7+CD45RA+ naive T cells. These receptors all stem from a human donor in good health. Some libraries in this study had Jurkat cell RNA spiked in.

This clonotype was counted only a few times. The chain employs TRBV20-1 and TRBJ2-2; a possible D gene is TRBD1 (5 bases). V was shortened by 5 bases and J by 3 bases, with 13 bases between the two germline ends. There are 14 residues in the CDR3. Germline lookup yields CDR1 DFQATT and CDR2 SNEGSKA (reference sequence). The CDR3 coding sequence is TGCAGTGCTGGACCAGGGTCAGACACCGGGGAGCTGTTTTTT. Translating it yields CSAGPGSDTGELFF.

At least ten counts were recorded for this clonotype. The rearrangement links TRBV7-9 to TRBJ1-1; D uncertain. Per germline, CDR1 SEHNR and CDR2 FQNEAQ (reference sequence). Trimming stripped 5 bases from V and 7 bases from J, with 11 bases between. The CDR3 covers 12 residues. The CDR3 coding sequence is TGTGCCAGCAGCACACTGGACGGTGAAGCTTTCTTT. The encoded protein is CASSTLDGEAFF.

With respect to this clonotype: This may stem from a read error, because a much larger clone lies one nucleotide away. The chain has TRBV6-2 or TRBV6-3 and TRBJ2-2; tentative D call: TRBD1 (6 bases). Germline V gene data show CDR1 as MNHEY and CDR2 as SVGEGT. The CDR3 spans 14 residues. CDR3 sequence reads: CAGSYSTGSGELFF. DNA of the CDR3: TGTGCCGGCAGTTACTCGACAGGTTCCGGGGAGCTGTTTTTT.

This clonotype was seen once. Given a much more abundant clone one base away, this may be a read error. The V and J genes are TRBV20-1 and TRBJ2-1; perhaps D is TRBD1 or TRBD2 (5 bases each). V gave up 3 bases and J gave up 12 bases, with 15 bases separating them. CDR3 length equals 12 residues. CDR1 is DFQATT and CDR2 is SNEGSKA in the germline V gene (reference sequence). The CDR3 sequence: CSARVTGLSQFF. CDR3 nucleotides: TGCAGTGCTAGGGTAACGGGGCTGTCGCAGTTCTTC.

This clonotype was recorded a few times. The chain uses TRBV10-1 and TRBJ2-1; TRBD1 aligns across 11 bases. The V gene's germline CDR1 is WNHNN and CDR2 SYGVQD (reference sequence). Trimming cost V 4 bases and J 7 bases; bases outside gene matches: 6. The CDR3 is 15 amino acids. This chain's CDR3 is CASSALDRGLNEQFF. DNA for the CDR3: TGCGCCAGCAGTGCCTTGGACAGGGGGCTTAATGAGCAGTTCTTC.